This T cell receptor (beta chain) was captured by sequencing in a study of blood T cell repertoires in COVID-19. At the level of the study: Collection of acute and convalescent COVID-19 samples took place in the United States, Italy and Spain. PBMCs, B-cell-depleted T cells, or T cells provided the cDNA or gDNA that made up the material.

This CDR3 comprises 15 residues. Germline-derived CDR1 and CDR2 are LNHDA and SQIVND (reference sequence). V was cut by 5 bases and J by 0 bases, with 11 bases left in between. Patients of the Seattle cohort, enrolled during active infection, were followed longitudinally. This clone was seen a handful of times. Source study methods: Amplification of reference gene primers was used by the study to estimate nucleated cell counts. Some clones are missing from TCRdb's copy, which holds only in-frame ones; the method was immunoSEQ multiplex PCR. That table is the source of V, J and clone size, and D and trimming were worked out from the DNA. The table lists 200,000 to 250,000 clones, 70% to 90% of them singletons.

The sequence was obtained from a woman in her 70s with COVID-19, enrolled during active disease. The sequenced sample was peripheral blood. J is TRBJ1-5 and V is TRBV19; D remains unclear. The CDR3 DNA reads TGTGCCAGTAGTCTCGGTCGGTATAGCAATCAGCCCCAGCATTTT. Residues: CASSLGRYSNQPQHF.